This T cell receptor (beta chain) appears in the sequencing data of a study of control samples from healthy donors and cancer patients. V was cut by 1 base and J by 3 bases, with 6 bases left in between. There are 13 residues in the CDR3. In germline, CDR1 is SGDLS, CDR2 YYNGEE. Repertoires were generated with immunoSEQ multiplex PCR, while TCRdb's copy carries only in-frame clones and drops some. The profile shows under 55,000 clones, roughly 80% of them singletons. This chain connects TRBV9 to TRBJ2-3; the D is unclear. Material for sequencing was blood. The receptor was isolated from a man aged 70 or older in good health. The CDR3 here is CASSVSTTDTQYF. The DNA for the CDR3 is TGTGCCAGCAGCGTATCGACTACAGATACGCAGTATTTT. The whole variable domain, filled in from reference TRBV9 and TRBJ2-3, reads DSGVTQTPKHLITATGQRVTLRCSPRSGDLSVYWYQQSLDQGLQFLIQYYNGEERAKGNILERFSAQQFPDLHSELNLSSLELGDSALYFCASSVSTTDTQYFGPGTRLTVL.